This note documents a single T cell receptor beta chain sequence. This sample was taken from a study of long-term antiretroviral therapy in people with HIV. The V gene's germline CDR1 is KGHSH and CDR2 LQKENI. The CDR3 totals 15 residues. Trimming pared 0 bases from V and 7 bases from J, leaving 16 bases between. At the survey level, the v3.0 immunoSEQ assay was run. The protocol was immunoSEQ multiplex PCR, while the TCRdb copy is restricted to in-frame clones and leaves out a portion. Of about 28,000 clones listed, 75% to 85% are singletons. The chain recombines TRBV18 with TRBJ2-7, with D hard to call. The receptor was derived from a middle-aged man with HIV. The sequenced sample was unsorted PBMCs, obtained 0.3 years after starting antiretroviral therapy. CDR3 loop: CASSPPSAYRREQYF. The CDR3 DNA follows: TGTGCCAGCTCACCACCTTCGGCTTATCGACGGGAGCAGTACTTC. Full variable domain (remainder filled in from reference TRBV18 and TRBJ2-7): NAGVMQNPRHLVRRRGQEARLRCSPMKGHSHVYWYRQLPEEGLKFMVYLQKENIIDESGMPKERFSAEFPKEGPSILRIQQVVRGDSAAYFCASSPPSAYRREQYFGPGTRLTVT.